This T cell receptor (beta chain) was sequenced during a study of T cells after yellow fever vaccination. Study as a whole: Libraries from low-cell-number fractions were prepared with the SMART-Seq v4 Ultra Low Input RNA kit.

Notes on the study in general: A minor fraction of clonotypes spanned both CD4 and CD8 compartments. When the response was secondary, it was weaker but reached its peak faster, day 5 versus 15.

CDR1 and CDR2 from the germline V gene are SGHAT and FQNNGV. Trimming removed 7 bases from V and 1 base from J, with 8 bases in between. This CDR3 has 12 amino acids. This clonotype was counted at least ten times. Its antigen is still unknown. TCRdb itself ran the 5' RACE reads through MiXCR, one entry per CDR3 protein. The sample consists of a few hundred thousand distinct CDR3 sequences, 4.1% of them appearing once. Sequencing used PBMCs, obtained 5 days after the yellow fever booster vaccination. The V gene is TRBV11-2, the J gene TRBJ2-7, with unresolved D. The source is a man aged 18-30 years who received the YFV17D yellow fever vaccine. DNA for the CDR3: TGTGCCAGCAAGGGAAGATCCTACGAGCAGTACTTC. Translating it yields CASKGRSYEQYF.